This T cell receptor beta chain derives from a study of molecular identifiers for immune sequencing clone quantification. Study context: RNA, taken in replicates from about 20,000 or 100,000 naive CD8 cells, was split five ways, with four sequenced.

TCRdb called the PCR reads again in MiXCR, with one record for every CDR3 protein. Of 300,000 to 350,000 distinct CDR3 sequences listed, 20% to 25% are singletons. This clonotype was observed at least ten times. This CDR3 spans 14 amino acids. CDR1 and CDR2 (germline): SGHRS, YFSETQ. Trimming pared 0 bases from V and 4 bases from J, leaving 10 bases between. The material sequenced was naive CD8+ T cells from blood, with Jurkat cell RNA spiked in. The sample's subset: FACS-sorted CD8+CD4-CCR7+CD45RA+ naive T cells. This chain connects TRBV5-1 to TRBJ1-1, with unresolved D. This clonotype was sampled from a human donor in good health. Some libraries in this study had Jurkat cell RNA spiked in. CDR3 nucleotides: TGCGCCAGCAGCTTGGGAGGTAGTTTCACTGAAGCTTTCTTT. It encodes CASSLGGSFTEAFF.